The 25 T cell receptor beta chains below come from one sample, sequenced in a study of T cells in Graves' hyperthyroidism and ophthalmopathy. Amplified TCR beta CDR3 regions derived from RNA transcripts. First-round RT-PCR with HTBI primers amplified the TCR CDR3 region. TCRdb redid the calling of the multiplex PCR reads with MiXCR, one entry per CDR3 protein. The table shows around 400,000 distinct CDR3 sequences, with roughly 25% occurring only once. Material: blood. The origin of the receptors is a man aged 45-65 years with Graves' hyperthyroidism.

This clonotype was seen repeatedly, ten times or more. This rearrangement joins TRBV12-3 or TRBV12-4 to TRBJ2-1, with 7 nucleotides matching TRBD2. This CDR3 is built from 18 residues. Trimming cost V 4 bases and J 4 bases; bases outside gene matches: 16. The CDR3: CASSSNSRLGGGYNEQFF. The CDR3 DNA sequence: TGTGCCAGCAGTTCCAACTCCCGACTCGGGGGAGGGTACAATGAGCAGTTCTTC.

This clonotype was seen only a few times. The rearrangement joins TRBV20-1 to TRBJ1-3, with a tentative D call TRBD1 (6 bases). Germline CDR1 reads DFQATT; CDR2 reads SNEGSKA (reference sequence). CDR3 length: 14 residues. Trimming stripped 5 bases from V and 3 bases from J, with 14 bases between. The CDR3 is CSAFPGDGGNTIYF. In DNA form, the CDR3 reads TGCAGTGCTTTTCCAGGGGACGGTGGAAACACCATATATTTT.

This clonotype has a handful of counts. This rearrangement joins TRBV29-1 to TRBJ2-7; 8 bases line up with TRBD2. Losses at the gene ends were 5 bases for V and 4 bases for J; bases not matched to a gene: 4. CDR3 size: 12 residues. Germline V gene lookup returns CDR1 SQVTM and CDR2 ANQGSEA. The DNA of the CDR3 is TGCAGCGTTTCTAGCGGGCAATACGAGCAGTACTTC. Residues: CSVSSGQYEQYF.

The V gene is TRBV5-5, the J gene TRBJ2-1, with 9 bases aligning to TRBD1. Germline loops: CDR1 SGHKS, CDR2 YYEKEE (reference sequence). Trimming at V came to 7 bases and at J to 7 bases, leaving 0 bases not matched to a gene. The CDR3 has 11 amino acids. CDR3 loop: CASGQGNEQFF. The CDR3 DNA follows: TGTGCCAGCGGACAGGGGAATGAGCAGTTCTTC.

This clonotype was counted ten times or more. The chain carries TRBV13 and TRBJ2-7; D is unresolved. Germline-derived CDR1 and CDR2 are PRHDT and FYEKMQ (reference sequence). There are 13 residues in the CDR3. Trimming shortened V by 4 bases and J by 6 bases, and 13 bases separated the two germline ends. The CDR3 here is CASSSGLPAEQYF. The CDR3 DNA reads as TGTGCCAGCAGCTCGGGCCTACCAGCCGAGCAGTACTTC.

This clonotype has just a few counts. V is TRBV7-8 and J is TRBJ1-2; D is uncertain. The germline gives CDR1 SGHVS, CDR2 FQNEAQ. CDR3 size: 13 residues. Trimming shortened V by 4 bases and J by 1 base, and 7 bases separated the two germline ends. The CDR3 here is CASSYSLNYGYTF. As DNA, the CDR3 is TGTGCCAGCAGCTACAGCCTTAACTATGGCTACACCTTC.

V is TRBV5-5 and J is TRBJ2-7, with 8 bases fitting TRBD2. CDR3 length: 13 amino acids. V trimming: 4 bases; J trimming: 6 bases; junction bases outside the gene matches: 6. The V gene's germline CDR1 is SGHKS and CDR2 YYEKEE (reference sequence). In DNA form, the CDR3 reads TGTGCCAGCAGCCTTAGCGGGACCAGCGAGCAGTACTTC. It codes for CASSLSGTSEQYF.

The rearrangement uses TRBV5-1 and TRBJ1-1, with 7 bases lining up with TRBD1. Germline V gene data show CDR1 as SGHRS and CDR2 as YFSETQ. The CDR3 runs 17 residues. Trimming took 3 bases from V and 4 from J; bases not matched to a gene: 15. DNA for the CDR3: TGCGCCAGCAGCTGGACGACAGGGACTAATAGAGCCACTGAAGCTTTCTTT. Its protein product is CASSWTTGTNRATEAFF.

This clonotype has more than one count but fewer than ten. This chain connects TRBV19 to TRBJ2-5, with D possibly called TRBD1 or TRBD2 (5 bases each). V was clipped by 3 bases and J by 4 bases, with 6 bases between them. CDR3 length: 12 amino acids. CDR1 is LNHDA, CDR2 SQIVND, per germline (reference sequence). In DNA form, the CDR3 reads TGTGCCAGTAGTATGGGGACAGAGACCCAGTACTTC. Translated, it gives CASSMGTETQYF.

In this sample, this clonotype turned up a few times. This sequence joins TRBV20-1 and TRBJ2-1, with TRBD1 matching 8 bases. Germline V gives CDR1 DFQATT, CDR2 SNEGSKA (reference sequence). Unmatched junction bases numbered 3, after V lost 3 bases and J lost 2 bases. The CDR3 totals 14 residues. CDR3 amino acids: CSASPRGPYNEQFF. Written as DNA, the CDR3 is TGCAGTGCTAGCCCCAGGGGGCCCTACAATGAGCAGTTCTTC.

Concerning this clonotype itself: A much more abundant neighbour one base away suggests this may be a read error. The conserved phenylalanine or tryptophan normally closing the CDR3 is absent here, so this likely arose from a read error. This chain connects TRBV2 to TRBJ1-1; D is ambiguous. This CDR3 comprises 13 residues. The ends were cut back, 5 bases at V and 2 bases at J, with 9 bases in the middle. CDR1 and CDR2 from the germline V gene are SNHLY and FYNNEI. In DNA form, the CDR3 reads TGTGCCAGCAGTTTGGACGGTAACACTGAAGCTTTCTCT. This gives the protein CASSLDGNTEAFS.

The chain uses TRBV5-1 and TRBJ2-7; D not resolved. Germline values: CDR1 SGHRS, CDR2 YFSETQ. This CDR3 is 13 amino acids long. Trimming pared 6 bases from V and 0 bases from J, leaving 10 bases between. The CDR3 loop is CASKPDNSYEQYF. The DNA of the CDR3 is TGCGCCAGCAAACCCGACAACTCCTACGAGCAGTACTTC.

This clonotype has a handful of counts. The rearrangement links TRBV12-3 or TRBV12-4 to TRBJ1-1; 7 bases map to TRBD1. J gave up 2 bases and V 3 bases, and 9 bases lay outside the gene matches. The CDR3 covers 16 residues. CDR3 DNA sequence: TGTGCCAGCAGTTTCCGCCGGCAGGGGGATAACACTGAAGCTTTCTTT. It yields the protein CASSFRRQGDNTEAFF.

The CDR3 DNA reads as TGTGCCAGTAGTATGGGCAGGGGGAACTACGAGCAGTACTTC. Its translation is CASSMGRGNYEQYF. The chain has TRBV19 and TRBJ2-7, with 7 nucleotides matching TRBD1. Germline V gives CDR1 LNHDA, CDR2 SQIVND (reference sequence). Trimming took 3 bases from V and 3 from J; bases not matched to a gene: 5. The CDR3 is made up of 14 amino acids.

This clonotype was recorded many times. This rearrangement joins TRBV27 to TRBJ2-4, with D possibly being TRBD2 (5 bases). Trimming left V 5 bases short and J 4 bases short, with 12 bases between. The CDR3 totals 14 residues. The germline CDR1 and CDR2 sequences are MNHEY and SMNVEV (reference sequence). CDR3 DNA sequence: TGTGCCAGCAGTCAACTAGGCCAAAAAAACATTCAGTACTTC. Translating it yields CASSQLGQKNIQYF.

The chain couples TRBV9 to TRBJ2-5; 7 positions match TRBD2. CDR3 length equals 14 residues. Germline trimming cut 0 bases from V and 7 bases from J; bases unmatched to any gene: 6. CDR1 SGDLS and CDR2 YYNGEE come from the germline V gene. CDR3 loop: CASSVVGGRGTQYF. CDR3 sequence (DNA): TGTGCCAGCAGCGTAGTGGGCGGGAGAGGGACCCAGTACTTC.

This clonotype was seen at least ten times. In DNA, the CDR3 is TGTGCCAGCAGCTTAGCCGGGAGGGCCAGCGATGAGCAGTTCTTC. It specifies CASSLAGRASDEQFF. This sequence joins TRBV7-9 and TRBJ2-1; 8 nucleotides match TRBD2. With 0 bases clipped from V and 8 bases from J, the junction kept 6 bases outside the gene matches. The germline CDR1 and CDR2 sequences are SEHNR and FQNEAQ (reference sequence). The CDR3 is 15 amino acids. Full variable domain (remainder filled in from reference TRBV7-9 and TRBJ2-1): DTGVSQNPRHKITKRGQNVTFRCDPISEHNRLYWYRQTLGQGPEFLTYFQNEAQLEKSRLLSDRFSAERPKGSFSTLEIQRTEQGDSAMYLCASSLAGRASDEQFFGPGTRLTVL.

The rearrangement uses TRBV19 and TRBJ1-6; possibly TRBD1 for D (6 bases). The CDR3 loop spans 14 amino acids. Per germline, CDR1 LNHDA and CDR2 SQIVND (reference sequence). The V end was cut by 4 bases, the J end by 7 bases, with 11 bases between. CDR3 loop: CASSNRQVNSPLHF. Here the CDR3 DNA reads TGTGCCAGTAGTAACCGACAGGTCAATTCACCCCTCCACTTT.

This clonotype was found many times. The chain carries TRBV7-3 and TRBJ2-2; 7 bases are shared with TRBD2. Trimming cost V 5 bases and J 0 bases; bases outside gene matches: 3. In germline, CDR1 is SGHTA, CDR2 FQGTGA. CDR3 size: 15 residues. Written as DNA, the CDR3 is TGTGCCAGCAGCCCGGGACTAACGAACACCGGGGAGCTGTTTTTT. This translates into CASSPGLTNTGELFF.

A single count supports this clonotype. The chain employs TRBV12-3 or TRBV12-4 and TRBJ1-2, with TRBD1 matching 7 bases. Unmatched junction bases numbered 14, after V lost 5 bases and J lost 8 bases. CDR3 length: 15 amino acids. The CDR3 coding sequence is TGTGCCAGCAGTCCAGGGGGGACAAGATACTTCGGCTACACCTTC. Translated: CASSPGGTRYFGYTF.

The CDR3 nucleotides read TGTGCCAGCAGTATCGCCGGAACTAGCGGTTCCTACGAGCAGTACTTC. Residues: CASSIAGTSGSYEQYF. J is TRBJ2-7 and V is TRBV2; TRBD2 aligns across 8 bases. V gave up 5 bases and J gave up 1 base; unmatched junction bases: 10. The germline gives CDR1 SNHLY, CDR2 FYNNEI. The length of the CDR3 is 16 residues. The complete variable domain, with remaining parts taken from reference TRBV2 and TRBJ2-7, reads EPEVTQTPSHQVTQMGQEVILRCVPISNHLYFYWYRQILGQKVEFLVSFYNNEISEKSEIFDDQFSVERPDGSNFTLKIRSTKLEDSAMYFCASSIAGTSGSYEQYFGPGTRLTVT.

V and J are TRBV11-3 and TRBJ2-1; 9 nucleotides align to TRBD2. CDR1 and CDR2 from the germline V gene are SGHNT and YENEEA. The CDR3 has 14 residues. The trim removed 7 bases at V and 5 bases at J, leaving 6 bases unmatched. As DNA, the CDR3 is TGTGCCAGCAAGCGGGGGGCGGAGAACAATGAGCAGTTCTTC. Translating it yields CASKRGAENNEQFF. Full variable domain (outside the CDR3, taken from reference TRBV11-3 and TRBJ2-1): EAGVVQSPRYKIIEKKQPVAFWCNPISGHNTLYWYLQNLGQGPELLIRYENEEAVDDSQLPKDRFSAERLKGVDSTLKIQPAELGDSAVYLCASKRGAENNEQFFGPGTRLTVL.

This clonotype was recorded at least ten times. This sequence joins TRBV20-1 and TRBJ2-7, with D possibly TRBD2 on 5 matching bases. The CDR3 has 13 amino acids. Germline V gene data show CDR1 as DFQATT and CDR2 as SNEGSKA (reference sequence). Trimming pared 1 base from V and 5 bases from J, leaving 12 bases between. The CDR3 DNA reads TGCAGTGCTAGAGCCCCCGGGGTCGACGAGCAGTACTTC. Encoded protein: CSARAPGVDEQYF.

This clonotype was seen only a few times. This rearrangement joins TRBV4-2 to TRBJ2-7; unclear D gene. Trimming stripped 3 bases from V and 7 bases from J, with 7 bases between. This CDR3 region has 11 residues. Germline V lookup: CDR1 LGHNA, CDR2 YNFKEQ. The CDR3 DNA is TGTGCCAGCAGCCAGAACGGGGAGCAGTACTTC. It is translated as CASSQNGEQYF.

This clonotype was picked up one time. The chain employs TRBV24-1 and TRBJ1-5, with D possibly matching TRBD1 (6 bases). The germline CDR1 and CDR2 sequences are KGHDR and SFDVKD. The CDR3 length is 16 residues. The V gene lost 5 bases and the J gene lost 7 bases, with 20 bases spanning the gap. CDR3 loop: CATSGFSQGPVQPQHF. In DNA form, the CDR3 reads TGTGCCACCAGTGGCTTTTCACAGGGTCCGGTACAGCCCCAGCATTTT.